The present TCR beta chain was sequenced within a study of blood T cell repertoires in COVID-19. Study-wide background: Samples of COVID-19 (acute and convalescent) were obtained from the United States, Italy and Spain.

The germline CDR1 and CDR2 sequences are SGHTA and FQGTGA. The germline V and J ends were trimmed by 4 bases and 2 bases, with 13 bases remaining between them. The CDR3 loop spans 15 amino acids. Assay used: immunoSEQ multiplex PCR; TCRdb lists only in-frame clones, some missing. The table shows about 350,000 clones, with approximately 86% occurring only once. The Seattle patients, enrolled during active infection, were followed longitudinally. The TCR was taken from a woman aged 60 to 75 with COVID-19, enrolled during active disease. Material: peripheral blood. This chain joins TRBV7-3 and TRBJ2-3; possibly TRBD1 for D (5 bases). CDR3 DNA: TGTGCCAGCAGCTCACCGACAGATCCCACAGATACGCAGTATTTT. Translating it yields CASSSPTDPTDTQYF.